This T cell receptor (beta chain) was captured in a study of STAT5B mutations in CD4+ large granular lymphocyte leukemia. Trimming pared 6 bases from V and 0 bases from J, leaving 12 bases between. CDR1 is LNHDA and CDR2 is SQIVND in the germline V gene (reference sequence). This CDR3 is built from 14 residues. This clone was seen a few times. The same CDR3 is also encoded by other DNA sequences in this sample. Clones were sequenced by immunoSEQ multiplex PCR, and TCRdb holds only the in-frame ones, with some missing. The data contain tens of thousands of clones, approximately 82% of them singletons. The source of this sequence is a human donor in good health. What was sequenced was CD4+ T cells from blood buffy coats. This chain joins TRBV19 and TRBJ2-7, with D possibly TRBD1 on 6 matching bases. The CDR3 loop reads CASSRQVSSYEQYF. The CDR3 DNA reads TGTGCCAGTAGCAGACAGGTGAGCTCCTACGAGCAGTACTTC.